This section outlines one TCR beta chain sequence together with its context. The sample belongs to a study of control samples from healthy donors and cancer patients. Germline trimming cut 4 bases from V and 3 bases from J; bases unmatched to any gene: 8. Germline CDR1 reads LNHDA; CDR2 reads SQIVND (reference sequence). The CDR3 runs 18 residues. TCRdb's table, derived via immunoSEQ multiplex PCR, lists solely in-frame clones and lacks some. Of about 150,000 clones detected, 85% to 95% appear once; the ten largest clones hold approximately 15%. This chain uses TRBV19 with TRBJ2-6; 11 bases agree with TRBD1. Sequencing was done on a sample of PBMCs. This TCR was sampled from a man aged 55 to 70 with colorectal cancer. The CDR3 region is CASSTPRTGGDGANVLTF. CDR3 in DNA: TGTGCCAGTAGTACCCCCCGGACAGGGGGCGATGGGGCCAACGTCCTGACTTTC.